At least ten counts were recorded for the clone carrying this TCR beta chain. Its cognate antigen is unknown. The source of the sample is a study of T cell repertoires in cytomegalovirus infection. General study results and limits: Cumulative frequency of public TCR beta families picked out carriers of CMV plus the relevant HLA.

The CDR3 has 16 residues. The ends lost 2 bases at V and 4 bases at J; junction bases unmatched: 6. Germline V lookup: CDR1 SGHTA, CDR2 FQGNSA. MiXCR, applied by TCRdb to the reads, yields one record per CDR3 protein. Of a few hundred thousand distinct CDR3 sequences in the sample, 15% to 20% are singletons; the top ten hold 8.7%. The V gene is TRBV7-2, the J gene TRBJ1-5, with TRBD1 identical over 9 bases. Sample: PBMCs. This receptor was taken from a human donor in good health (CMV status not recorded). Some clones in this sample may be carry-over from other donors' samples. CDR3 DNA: TGTGCCAGCAGCTTAAGGGGACAGGGCGTTAATCAGCCCCAGCATTTT. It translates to CASSLRGQGVNQPQHF.